Listed below are T cell receptor beta chains from one sample, sequenced in a study of cytomegalovirus exposure and HLA in healthy donors. Profiled with immunoSEQ multiplex PCR; TCRdb holds only in-frame clones, not every one. The sample holds hundreds of thousands of clones, about 89% seen once. Sequences were obtained from PBMCs. The receptors shown here come from a woman between 18 and 29 years old in good health and CMV-seronegative. Both conserved end residues are part of each CDR3. Fields, in order: J gene, D gene, clone size, V gene, CDR3 protein, CDR3 DNA. A D gene is named only where the DNA matches it firmly. A clone size is listed for some rows: how often the clone was seen (once, few, many), or a class if it is expanded.

TRBJ1-2,-,-,TRBV7-9,CASSLGSGDYGYTF,TGTGCCAGCAGCCTCGGTTCAGGGGACTATGGCTACACCTTC
TRBJ2-1,-,-,TRBV20-1,CSAQGGNEQFF,TGCAGTGCTCAAGGGGGCAATGAGCAGTTCTTC
TRBJ1-1,-,-,TRBV7-3,CASSSTINTEAFF,TGTGCCAGCAGCTCAACTATTAACACTGAAGCTTTCTTT
TRBJ2-3,TRBD2,-,TRBV7-2,CASSFSGGEDTQYF,TGTGCCAGCAGCTTTAGCGGGGGCGAGGATACGCAGTATTTT
TRBJ2-7,TRBD1,once,TRBV28,CASSLSGTGSHEQYF,TGTGCCAGCAGTTTATCCGGGACAGGGAGCCACGAGCAGTACTTC
TRBJ1-1,TRBD1,-,TRBV4-1,CASSQVTGGIMNTEAFF,TGCGCCAGCAGCCAAGTGACAGGGGGTATCATGAACACTGAAGCTTTCTTT
TRBJ1-1,TRBD1,-,TRBV19,CASIRTGLWTEAFF,TGTGCCAGTATCCGGACAGGGCTTTGGACTGAAGCTTTCTTT
TRBJ2-3,-,-,TRBV2,CASSDAGSTDTQYF,TGTGCCAGCAGTGACGCGGGAAGCACAGATACGCAGTATTTT
TRBJ2-7,TRBD2,-,TRBV11-3,CASSGLASGSSAYEQYF,TGTGCCAGCAGCGGCCTGGCTAGCGGGAGTTCCGCCTACGAGCAGTACTTC
TRBJ1-1,TRBD1,-,TRBV29-1,CSVPGQGNTEAFF,TGCAGCGTTCCGGGACAGGGGAACACTGAAGCTTTCTTT
TRBJ1-1,-,few,TRBV4-2,CASSQEQNSQAFF,TGTGCCAGCAGCCAAGAACAGAACAGTCAAGCTTTCTTT
TRBJ2-7,-,-,TRBV6-6,CASSYSGGGYEQYF,TGTGCCAGCAGTTACTCGGGAGGGGGCTACGAGCAGTACTTC
TRBJ1-2,TRBD1,-,TRBV19,CASSILQGAGYGYTF,TGTGCCAGTAGTATCCTTCAGGGGGCCGGCTATGGCTACACCTTC
TRBJ1-2,-,-,TRBV6-6,CASSYSAGNYGYTF,TGTGCCAGCAGTTACTCGGCGGGCAACTATGGCTACACCTTC
TRBJ2-4,-,-,TRBV4-1,CASSQVVGGQTQYF,TGCGCCAGCAGCCAAGTCGTCGGGGGACAGACTCAGTACTTC
TRBJ1-1,TRBD1,-,TRBV6-5,CASATGGAVDTEAFF,TGTGCCAGCGCGACAGGGGGCGCGGTAGACACTGAAGCTTTCTTT
TRBJ1-6,-,few,TRBV2,CASSEAGSSYNSPLHF,TGTGCCAGCAGTGAAGCAGGGAGCTCCTATAATTCACCCCTCCACTTT
TRBJ2-2,TRBD1,-,TRBV5-1,CASSPRQGYGELFF,TGCGCCAGCAGCCCACGACAGGGTTACGGGGAGCTGTTTTTT
TRBJ2-3,TRBD2,-,TRBV27,CASSLSVNSGGAPDTQYF,TGTGCCAGCAGTTTATCTGTCAATAGCGGGGGGGCTCCAGATACGCAGTATTTT
TRBJ2-6,-,-,TRBV5-1,CASSLATGTGANVLTF,TGCGCCAGCAGCTTGGCTACAGGGACCGGGGCCAACGTCCTGACTTTC
TRBJ2-1,TRBD2,-,TRBV4-1,CASSPTLAESSYNEQFF,TGCGCCAGCAGCCCGACCCTAGCGGAAAGCTCCTACAATGAGCAGTTCTTC
TRBJ1-2,-,-,TRBV6-5,CASSPADYGYTF,TGTGCCAGCAGTCCCGCGGACTATGGCTACACCTTC
TRBJ2-2,-,-,TRBV5-6,CASNPSGGEAGELFF,TGTGCCAGCAACCCATCGGGGGGCGAGGCCGGGGAGCTGTTTTTT
TRBJ2-1,-,-,TRBV15,CATSTSSGSYNEQFF,TGTGCCACCAGCACTAGTAGCGGCTCCTACAATGAGCAGTTCTTC
TRBJ2-7,TRBD1,-,TRBV27,CASSSRWRDRSSYEQYF,TGTGCCAGCAGTTCCCGCTGGCGGGACAGGAGCTCCTACGAGCAGTACTTC
TRBJ1-5,TRBD1,-,TRBV2,CASRHRDRPNQPQHF,TGTGCCAGCAGACACCGGGACAGGCCCAATCAGCCCCAGCATTTT
TRBJ1-2,-,once,TRBV2,CASTESGWGGYTF,TGTGCCAGCACCGAATCGGGGTGGGGTGGCTACACCTTC
TRBJ2-7,TRBD1,-,TRBV5-1,CASSGPTGGNYEQYF,TGCGCCAGCAGCGGCCCCACAGGGGGAAACTACGAGCAGTACTTC
TRBJ1-2,-,-,TRBV14,CASSQDIGGRGGYTF,TGTGCCAGCAGCCAAGATATCGGGGGTAGGGGTGGCTACACCTTC
TRBJ1-1,-,-,TRBV5-1,CASSLAVRGSGTEAFF,TGCGCCAGCAGCTTGGCCGTACGGGGGTCGGGGACTGAAGCTTTCTTT
TRBJ1-3,TRBD1,-,TRBV7-8,CASSLSAQGASGNTIYF,TGTGCCAGCAGCTTATCAGCGCAGGGGGCCTCGGGAAACACCATATATTTT
TRBJ2-7,TRBD2,-,TRBV27,CASSVSGRLDEQYF,TGTGCCAGCAGTGTTAGCGGGAGGCTGGACGAGCAGTACTTC
TRBJ1-2,-,-,TRBV5-1,CASSLTGAPERDGYTF,TGCGCCAGCAGCCTGACTGGGGCCCCGGAAAGGGATGGCTACACCTTC
TRBJ2-5,-,-,TRBV19,CASSATSLVEETQYF,TGTGCCAGTAGCGCGACTTCCTTGGTGGAAGAGACCCAGTACTTC
TRBJ2-3,TRBD1,-,TRBV5-8,CASSWGQGVTDTQYF,TGTGCCAGCAGCTGGGGACAGGGTGTCACAGATACGCAGTATTTT
TRBJ1-5,-,-,TRBV7-2,CASSSRHRENQPQHF,TGTGCCAGCAGCTCACGACACCGGGAGAATCAGCCCCAGCATTTT
TRBJ2-2,-,-,TRBV7-8,CASSPVLRELFF,TGTGCCAGCAGCCCTGTCTTAAGGGAGCTGTTTTTT